A selection of T cell receptor beta chains follows, all from one sample in a study of identical twins. TCRdb re-derived calls from the 5' RACE reads in MiXCR, one entry per CDR3 protein. This sample has around 470,000 distinct CDR3 sequences, with approximately 14% found just once. The data were also submitted as part of a second study, on yellow fever vaccine responses in identical twins.

Source material: CD4+ T cells sorted from blood. These receptors came from a woman in her late teens or twenties in good health. CDR3s include the opening cysteine and the closing phenylalanine or tryptophan. The D gene is left open where the match is weak. Expanded clones are given a class, and other clones once, few, many or no size at all.

J gene: TRBJ2-1; D gene: TRBD2; clone size: NA; V gene: TRBV24-1; CDR3 protein: CATTATGGRYEQFF; CDR3 DNA: TGTGCCACCACTGCGACGGGGGGGAGGTATGAGCAGTTCTTC
J gene: TRBJ2-7; D gene: NA; clone size: few; V gene: TRBV6-5; CDR3 protein: CASSYSFDSSYEQYF; CDR3 DNA: TGTGCCAGCAGTTACTCGTTTGACAGCTCCTACGAGCAGTACTTC
J gene: TRBJ2-3; D gene: NA; clone size: NA; V gene: TRBV5-1; CDR3 protein: CASSLEGYADTQYF; CDR3 DNA: TGCGCCAGCAGCTTGGAGGGTTATGCAGATACGCAGTATTTT
J gene: TRBJ2-3; D gene: NA; clone size: few; V gene: TRBV18; CDR3 protein: CASSPSTDTDTQYF; CDR3 DNA: TGTGCCAGCTCACCCTCCACAGACACAGATACGCAGTATTTT
J gene: TRBJ2-7; D gene: NA; clone size: NA; V gene: TRBV9; CDR3 protein: CASSIFDKNGEQYF; CDR3 DNA: TGTGCCAGCAGCATATTTGACAAGAACGGCGAGCAGTACTTC
J gene: TRBJ2-2; D gene: NA; clone size: few; V gene: TRBV21-1; CDR3 protein: CASSKGGTSGAPGTGELFF; CDR3 DNA: TGTGCCAGCAGCAAAGGGGGGACTAGCGGAGCCCCGGGGACCGGGGAGCTGTTTTTT
J gene: TRBJ2-7; D gene: NA; clone size: NA; V gene: TRBV19; CDR3 protein: CASTGSEQYF; CDR3 DNA: TGTGCCAGTACGGGAAGCGAGCAGTACTTC
J gene: TRBJ1-1; D gene: NA; clone size: few; V gene: TRBV6-1; CDR3 protein: CASRRSLNTEAFF; CDR3 DNA: TGTGCCAGCAGAAGGTCATTGAACACTGAAGCTTTCTTT
J gene: TRBJ1-2; D gene: NA; clone size: many; V gene: TRBV28; CDR3 protein: CASSDRGYGYTF; CDR3 DNA: TGTGCCAGCAGTGACCGGGGCTATGGCTACACCTTC
J gene: TRBJ2-7; D gene: NA; clone size: few; V gene: TRBV14; CDR3 protein: CASSQRAFYEQYF; CDR3 DNA: TGTGCCAGCAGCCAGCGCGCTTTCTACGAGCAGTACTTC
J gene: TRBJ2-3; D gene: NA; clone size: many; V gene: TRBV24-1; CDR3 protein: CATSDPSTDTQYF; CDR3 DNA: TGTGCCACCAGTGATCCCAGCACAGATACGCAGTATTTT
J gene: TRBJ2-1; D gene: TRBD2; clone size: NA; V gene: TRBV20-1; CDR3 protein: CSAGGTSGVTNEQFF; CDR3 DNA: TGCAGTGCTGGAGGGACTAGCGGGGTTACCAATGAGCAGTTCTTC
J gene: TRBJ2-3; D gene: NA; clone size: NA; V gene: TRBV6-1; CDR3 protein: CATNLDGTDTQYF; CDR3 DNA: TGTGCCACAAACCTCGATGGGACAGATACGCAGTATTTT
J gene: TRBJ2-5; D gene: NA; clone size: NA; V gene: TRBV5-1; CDR3 protein: CASSFGTGETQYF; CDR3 DNA: TGCGCCAGCAGCTTTGGTACTGGGGAGACCCAGTACTTC
J gene: TRBJ2-7; D gene: TRBD1; clone size: NA; V gene: TRBV5-4; CDR3 protein: CASSFPLGQGTYEQYF; CDR3 DNA: TGTGCCAGCAGCTTTCCCCTGGGACAGGGGACCTACGAGCAGTACTTC
J gene: TRBJ2-1; D gene: TRBD2; clone size: few; V gene: TRBV4-2; CDR3 protein: CASSPLALAGGSYNEQFF; CDR3 DNA: TGTGCCAGCAGCCCACTCGCTTTGGCGGGGGGCTCCTACAATGAGCAGTTCTTC
J gene: TRBJ2-1; D gene: TRBD2; clone size: NA; V gene: TRBV20-1; CDR3 protein: CSAREPSGGYYNEQFF; CDR3 DNA: TGCAGTGCTAGAGAGCCTAGCGGGGGGTACTACAATGAGCAGTTCTTC
J gene: TRBJ2-1; D gene: NA; clone size: NA; V gene: TRBV7-2; CDR3 protein: CASSLVTVDGEQFF; CDR3 DNA: TGTGCCAGCAGCTTAGTGACGGTCGACGGTGAGCAGTTCTTC
J gene: TRBJ2-7; D gene: TRBD1; clone size: many; V gene: TRBV6-2/TRBV6-3; CDR3 protein: CASSYRPQGQGRNEQYF; CDR3 DNA: TGTGCCAGCAGCTACAGACCCCAGGGACAGGGGAGGAACGAGCAGTACTTC
J gene: TRBJ2-7; D gene: TRBD2; clone size: few; V gene: TRBV7-2; CDR3 protein: CASSPSSGSYEQYF; CDR3 DNA: TGTGCCAGCAGCCCCTCTAGCGGGAGTTACGAGCAGTACTTC
J gene: TRBJ2-1; D gene: TRBD1; clone size: few; V gene: TRBV29-1; CDR3 protein: CSVASGGFDEQFF; CDR3 DNA: TGCAGCGTTGCTTCAGGGGGTTTTGATGAGCAGTTCTTC
J gene: TRBJ2-7; D gene: TRBD1; clone size: few; V gene: TRBV6-1; CDR3 protein: CASTRDRDSYEQYF; CDR3 DNA: TGTGCCAGCACTCGGGACAGGGACTCCTACGAGCAGTACTTC
J gene: TRBJ2-7; D gene: TRBD2; clone size: many; V gene: TRBV12-3/TRBV12-4; CDR3 protein: CASSLGTSGSEQYF; CDR3 DNA: TGTGCCAGCAGTTTAGGGACTAGCGGGAGCGAGCAGTACTTC
J gene: TRBJ2-7; D gene: TRBD2; clone size: NA; V gene: TRBV20-1; CDR3 protein: CSATSPGGVDEQYF; CDR3 DNA: TGCAGTGCCACCTCCCCGGGAGGGGTGGACGAGCAGTACTTC
J gene: TRBJ2-5; D gene: NA; clone size: NA; V gene: TRBV20-1; CDR3 protein: CSASWGAQETQYF; CDR3 DNA: TGCAGTGCTAGTTGGGGGGCCCAAGAGACCCAGTACTTC
J gene: TRBJ2-7; D gene: NA; clone size: NA; V gene: TRBV27; CDR3 protein: CASSSRGPNEQYF; CDR3 DNA: TGTGCCAGCAGTTCCAGGGGCCCCAACGAGCAGTACTTC
J gene: TRBJ2-1; D gene: TRBD2; clone size: once; V gene: TRBV27; CDR3 protein: CASSPLAGGLYNEQFF; CDR3 DNA: TGTGCCAGCAGTCCCCTAGCGGGGGGGCTTTACAATGAGCAGTTCTTC
J gene: TRBJ2-3; D gene: TRBD1; clone size: NA; V gene: TRBV20-1; CDR3 protein: CSASEPPGQQSSGSGLGGTDTQYF; CDR3 DNA: TGCAGTGCTAGCGAACCTCCGGGACAGCAGAGTTCAGGGTCGGGGTTGGGAGGCACAGATACGCAGTATTTT
J gene: TRBJ2-1; D gene: NA; clone size: few; V gene: TRBV14; CDR3 protein: CASSQAAPVGEQFF; CDR3 DNA: TGTGCCAGCAGCCAAGCCGCCCCGGTCGGGGAGCAGTTCTTC
J gene: TRBJ2-2; D gene: NA; clone size: NA; V gene: TRBV7-8; CDR3 protein: CACSLRQLNTGELFF; CDR3 DNA: TGTGCCTGCAGCTTAAGACAGTTAAACACCGGGGAGCTGTTTTTT
J gene: TRBJ1-1; D gene: TRBD1; clone size: NA; V gene: TRBV9; CDR3 protein: CASSVVGTGEDTEAFF; CDR3 DNA: TGTGCCAGCAGCGTAGTGGGGACAGGGGAGGACACTGAAGCTTTCTTT
J gene: TRBJ2-1; D gene: NA; clone size: few; V gene: TRBV5-4; CDR3 protein: CASSFRAPGPNEQFF; CDR3 DNA: TGTGCCAGCAGCTTCCGAGCACCGGGACCGAATGAGCAGTTCTTC
J gene: TRBJ1-5; D gene: NA; clone size: NA; V gene: TRBV12-3/TRBV12-4; CDR3 protein: CASSFFLTEGHQPQHF; CDR3 DNA: TGTGCCAGCAGTTTCTTCTTGACGGAAGGACATCAGCCCCAGCATTTT
J gene: TRBJ2-4; D gene: NA; clone size: NA; V gene: TRBV12-3/TRBV12-4; CDR3 protein: CASSPKGNSNIQYF; CDR3 DNA: TGTGCCAGCAGTCCCAAAGGTAACTCAAACATTCAGTACTTC
J gene: TRBJ2-1; D gene: NA; clone size: NA; V gene: TRBV6-2/TRBV6-3; CDR3 protein: CASSYGQVSVGAYNEQFF; CDR3 DNA: TGTGCCAGCAGTTATGGCCAGGTTTCGGTCGGCGCCTACAATGAGCAGTTCTTC
J gene: TRBJ2-1; D gene: TRBD2; clone size: NA; V gene: TRBV7-9; CDR3 protein: CASSPGLAGFDEQFF; CDR3 DNA: TGTGCCAGCAGCCCGGGACTAGCGGGGTTCGATGAGCAGTTCTTC
J gene: TRBJ1-2; D gene: TRBD1; clone size: many; V gene: TRBV5-1; CDR3 protein: CASSFGNRGGGDGYTF; CDR3 DNA: TGCGCCAGCAGCTTTGGTAACAGGGGAGGAGGAGATGGCTACACCTTC
J gene: TRBJ2-5; D gene: NA; clone size: few; V gene: TRBV29-1; CDR3 protein: CSVEGKGGTQYF; CDR3 DNA: TGCAGCGTTGAGGGGAAAGGGGGGACCCAGTACTTC
J gene: TRBJ1-4; D gene: NA; clone size: NA; V gene: TRBV5-6; CDR3 protein: CASRGYPGEKLFF; CDR3 DNA: TGTGCCAGCAGAGGGTACCCCGGTGAAAAACTGTTTTTT
J gene: TRBJ2-1; D gene: NA; clone size: NA; V gene: TRBV7-9; CDR3 protein: CASSLAGPPSNEQFF; CDR3 DNA: TGTGCCAGCAGCTTAGCGGGGCCCCCCTCCAATGAGCAGTTCTTC
J gene: TRBJ2-7; D gene: NA; clone size: few; V gene: TRBV3-1; CDR3 protein: CASSQVAVPYEQYF; CDR3 DNA: TGTGCCAGCAGCCAAGTGGCGGTCCCCTACGAGCAGTACTTC
J gene: TRBJ2-1; D gene: TRBD2; clone size: NA; V gene: TRBV7-9; CDR3 protein: CASSSDRGGAGVGQFF; CDR3 DNA: TGTGCCAGCAGCTCCGATCGCGGGGGGGCTGGCGTCGGGCAGTTCTTC
J gene: TRBJ2-7; D gene: TRBD1; clone size: NA; V gene: TRBV18; CDR3 protein: CASSPLGQGTNEQYF; CDR3 DNA: TGTGCCAGCTCACCTTTGGGACAGGGAACCAACGAGCAGTACTTC
J gene: TRBJ2-1; D gene: NA; clone size: many; V gene: TRBV10-1; CDR3 protein: CATSLTSYNEQFF; CDR3 DNA: TGCGCCACCTCACTAACGTCCTACAATGAGCAGTTCTTC
J gene: TRBJ1-2; D gene: TRBD1; clone size: NA; V gene: TRBV9; CDR3 protein: CASTDRSYGYTF; CDR3 DNA: TGTGCCAGCACGGACAGGTCCTATGGCTACACCTTC
J gene: TRBJ1-2; D gene: TRBD1; clone size: NA; V gene: TRBV11-2; CDR3 protein: CASSPQGRSGYGYTF; CDR3 DNA: TGTGCCAGCAGCCCACAGGGGCGATCGGGCTATGGCTACACCTTC
J gene: TRBJ2-3; D gene: NA; clone size: few; V gene: TRBV9; CDR3 protein: CASSVGGVRTDTQYF; CDR3 DNA: TGTGCCAGCAGCGTAGGGGGAGTACGCACAGATACGCAGTATTTT
J gene: TRBJ2-7; D gene: NA; clone size: few; V gene: TRBV28; CDR3 protein: CASSFFDSYEQYF; CDR3 DNA: TGTGCCAGCAGTTTTTTCGACTCCTACGAGCAGTACTTC